Shown below are 5 T cell receptor beta chains from a single sample sequenced in a study of T cell repertoires in cytomegalovirus infection. TCRdb analysed the reads with MiXCR anew, one entry per CDR3 protein. The table lists roughly 240,000 distinct CDR3 sequences, 5% to 8.5% of them singletons. Material: PBMCs. These receptors all come from a human donor in good health (CMV status not recorded). Some clones in this sample may be carry-over from other donors' samples.

This clonotype was observed at least ten times. This chain connects TRBV6-2 or TRBV6-3 to TRBJ2-7; D perhaps matches TRBD2 (5 bases). The CDR3 is made up of 14 amino acids. Germline V gives CDR1 MNHEY, CDR2 SVGEGT. V shed 1 base and J shed 3 bases, with 10 bases lying between them. As DNA, the CDR3 is TGTGCCAGCAGTTACTTCGGAGGAAACTACGAGCAGTACTTC. Amino acids: CASSYFGGNYEQYF.

This clonotype was counted a few times. The chain couples TRBV12-3 or TRBV12-4 to TRBJ1-6; 12 bases agree with TRBD1. The CDR3 runs to 17 residues. Unmatched junction bases numbered 7, after V lost 5 bases and J lost 5 bases. The CDR3 loop is CASSTPGQGANNSPLHF. The CDR3 DNA reads as TGTGCCAGCAGTACACCGGGACAGGGGGCGAATAATTCACCCCTCCACTTT.

This clonotype was seen ten or more times. This sequence joins TRBV24-1 and TRBJ2-4; either TRBD1 or TRBD2 may supply D (5 bases each). The germline CDR1 and CDR2 sequences are KGHDR and SFDVKD. This CDR3 contains 14 residues. V lost 3 bases and J lost 0, with 5 bases in between. For the CDR3, the DNA is TGTGCCACCAGTGATGGGGGAGCCAAAAACATTCAGTACTTC. Translating gives CATSDGGAKNIQYF.

This clonotype was detected many times. The chain couples TRBV7-2 to TRBJ1-6; D is undetermined. In germline, CDR1 is SGHTA, CDR2 FQGNSA. There are 13 residues in the CDR3. Trimming cost V 1 base and J 9 bases, with 7 bases left between them. This chain's CDR3 is CASSLVILSPLHF. The CDR3 bases are TGTGCCAGCAGCTTAGTTATTCTTTCACCCCTCCACTTT.

This clonotype came up many times. The rearrangement uses TRBV7-8 and TRBJ1-1, with a weak D call TRBD1 (6 bases). V lost 5 bases to trimming and J lost 1 base, with 14 bases between them. CDR3 length: 15 amino acids. The germline V gene has CDR1 SGHVS and CDR2 FQNEAQ. CDR3 in DNA: TGTGCCAGCAGCGCACAGGGAGGGTGGAACACTGAAGCTTTCTTT. Translation: CASSAQGGWNTEAFF.